This is a list of T cell receptor beta chains from one sample in a study of cytomegalovirus exposure and HLA in healthy donors. Profiled with immunoSEQ multiplex PCR; TCRdb holds only in-frame clones, not every one. The top ten clones hold about 2.5% of a sample with about 240,000 clones, about 87% of them seen once. The sequencing sample was made of PBMCs. The receptors derive from a man between 18 and 35 years old in good health and CMV-seronegative. Both conserved end residues are part of each CDR3. D genes are given only for firm matches. The size entry is marked missing in some rows and otherwise reads once, few, many or a size class.

-,TRBJ2-3,TRBV10-3,-,TGTGCCATCGAGGCTAGCGGCACAGATACGCAGTATTTT,CAIEASGTDTQYF
-,TRBJ1-3,TRBV5-6,TRBD1,TGTGCCAGCAGCGCCCCGGACAGGATAAGCTCTGGAAACACCATATATTTT,CASSAPDRISSGNTIYF
-,TRBJ2-3,TRBV5-5,-,TGTGCCAGCAGCTTATTACAGGGAACAGATACGCAGTATTTT,CASSLLQGTDTQYF
-,TRBJ2-7,TRBV12-5,-,TGTGCTAGTGGCCGGCCCGGGGGTGAGGAGAGCTCCTACGAGCAGTACTTC,CASGRPGGEESSYEQYF
-,TRBJ2-1,TRBV13,TRBD2,TGTGCCAGCAGCACCCACAGCGGGGGGCAATGGGAGCAGTTCTTC,CASSTHSGGQWEQFF
-,TRBJ2-2,TRBV11-2,-,TGTGCCAGCAGTGTAGCCGGGGAGCTGTTTTTT,CASSVAGELFF
-,TRBJ2-5,TRBV18,TRBD2,TGTGCCAGCTCAGTGCTAGCGGGGGGCTCACAGACCCAGTACTTC,CASSVLAGGSQTQYF
-,TRBJ2-3,TRBV4-1,-,TGCGCCAGCAGCCAAGAGGGCCGCGCTAGCACAGATACGCAGTATTTT,CASSQEGRASTDTQYF
-,TRBJ1-2,TRBV14,TRBD1,TGTGCCAGCAGCCAGAGGGTCGGGACAGCCTACTATGGCTACACCTTC,CASSQRVGTAYYGYTF
-,TRBJ2-5,TRBV2,TRBD2,TGTGCCGGCCGGGGGGAGATTGAGACCCAGTACTTC,CAGRGEIETQYF
-,TRBJ2-7,TRBV5-6,TRBD2,TGTGCCAGCAGTCCGGTACTAGCGGAGTCCTACGAGCAGTACTTC,CASSPVLAESYEQYF
-,TRBJ2-5,TRBV7-2,-,TGTGCCAGCAGCTTAGTTTTAGGACAGACTCAAGAGACCCAGTACTTC,CASSLVLGQTQETQYF
-,TRBJ2-7,TRBV4-2,TRBD2,TGTGCCAGCAGCCAAGATATTCTAGCGGGAGGGTACGAGCAGTACTTC,CASSQDILAGGYEQYF
-,TRBJ2-7,TRBV10-2,TRBD1,TGCGCCAGCAGTGAGTCCGGGACAGGTACCTACGAGCAGTACTTC,CASSESGTGTYEQYF
-,TRBJ2-1,TRBV7-3,TRBD2,TGTGCCAGCAGCTCCGGACAGCGAGGACTAGCGGGAGTGACTAATGAGCAGTTCTTC,CASSSGQRGLAGVTNEQFF
once,TRBJ2-1,TRBV10-2,-,TGCGCCAGCAGTCCTAATCGAGCTGGTAGCTCCTACAATGAGCAGTTCTTC,CASSPNRAGSSYNEQFF
-,TRBJ2-1,TRBV29-1,TRBD2,TGCAGCGTCTGTACTAGCGGGAGAGGGAATGAGCAGTTCTTC,CSVCTSGRGNEQFF
-,TRBJ2-5,TRBV6-1,-,TGTGCCAGCCGTGCGGGGTCACTGTACCAAGAGACCCAGTACTTC,CASRAGSLYQETQYF
-,TRBJ2-3,TRBV28,TRBD1,TGTGCCAGCAGCCTCCGGGACAGGGATACAGATACGCAGTATTTT,CASSLRDRDTDTQYF
-,TRBJ2-5,TRBV7-9,-,TGTGCCAGCGGTAGACAAGAGACCCAGTACTTC,CASGRQETQYF
-,TRBJ1-4,TRBV6-5,-,TGTGCCAGCAGTTATACAGCAGGGGAAAAACTGTTTTTT,CASSYTAGEKLFF
-,TRBJ2-2,TRBV29-1,-,TGCAGCGTCAGGGGTGCCGGGGAGCTGTTTTTT,CSVRGAGELFF
-,TRBJ1-6,TRBV4-3,-,TGCGCCAGCAGCCAAGCTTACAGAGATAATTCACCCCTCCACTTT,CASSQAYRDNSPLHF
-,TRBJ2-1,TRBV4-3,TRBD1,TGCGCCAGCAGCCTAAGCCGAGGACAGGGAACCCATGAGCAGTTCTTC,CASSLSRGQGTHEQFF
-,TRBJ1-6,TRBV28,TRBD1,TGTGCCAGCAGTATGGCCGGGACAGCCCAACGAGGGGTCCCCCTCCACTTT,CASSMAGTAQRGVPLHF
-,TRBJ2-5,TRBV10-3,TRBD1,TGTGCCATCAGAGACCATGGACAGGGGCAAGAGACCCAGTACTTC,CAIRDHGQGQETQYF
-,TRBJ2-1,TRBV11-3,-,TGTGCCAGCAGCTTCTCAATCACAGGGAACGATGAGCAGTTCTTC,CASSFSITGNDEQFF
-,TRBJ1-1,TRBV6-1,-,TGTGCCAGCAGTGATGCGGTCTGTGAAGCTTTCTTT,CASSDAVCEAFF
-,TRBJ1-2,TRBV5-1,TRBD1,TGCGCCAGCAGCTTGTACGGACAGGGATCGGGTGGCTACACCTTC,CASSLYGQGSGGYTF
-,TRBJ2-3,TRBV19,-,TGTGCCAGTAGGGTCGCCACTGGGGGGACGCAGTATTTT,CASRVATGGTQYF
-,TRBJ1-1,TRBV7-3,-,TGTGCCAGCAGCTTGGAGAGGGACACTGAAGCTTTCTTT,CASSLERDTEAFF
-,TRBJ2-7,TRBV28,TRBD1,TGTGCCAGCAGGTTATTGGGCAGGGGGCGCTCCGAGCAGTACTTC,CASRLLGRGRSEQYF
-,TRBJ2-3,TRBV11-2,TRBD2,TGTGCCAGCATCCCCAGCGGGAGATGGACAGATACGCAGTATTTT,CASIPSGRWTDTQYF
-,TRBJ2-3,TRBV6-1,-,TGTGCCAGCAGGAGAAGGGCAGGGACAGATACGCAGTATTTT,CASRRRAGTDTQYF
-,TRBJ2-3,TRBV30,-,TGTGCCTGGAGTTGGAGGGGACGTTGGACAGATACGCAGTATTTT,CAWSWRGRWTDTQYF
-,TRBJ2-7,TRBV6-5,-,TGTGCCAGCAGCTGGGACATTGGGGCCTACGAGCAGTACTTC,CASSWDIGAYEQYF
-,TRBJ1-2,TRBV7-2,TRBD1,TGTGCCAGCAGTAAGGGACAGGGATCTGTCTATGGCTACACCTTC,CASSKGQGSVYGYTF
-,TRBJ2-1,TRBV28,-,TGTGCCAGCAGTTCTTACTCGTACGAGCAGTTCTTC,CASSSYSYEQFF
-,TRBJ1-5,TRBV4-3,-,TGCGCCAGCAGCCAAGATTTGCGGGATCAGCCCCAGCATTTT,CASSQDLRDQPQHF
-,TRBJ2-1,TRBV5-1,TRBD1,TGCGCCAGCAGCCGGGGACAGGGTACCTACAATGAGCAGTTCTTC,CASSRGQGTYNEQFF
-,TRBJ2-2,TRBV7-9,-,TGTGCCAGCAGCTTAGAACGGGGCGGGGAGCTGTTTTTT,CASSLERGGELFF
-,TRBJ2-1,TRBV28,TRBD2,TGTGCCAGCAGTTTAGTGCATTCGGGCGGGAGTCGGAAGTTCTTC,CASSLVHSGGSRKFF
-,TRBJ2-1,TRBV5-1,TRBD1,TGCGCCAGCAGCCCCGCTCAGGGGGTGTCCTACAATGAGCAGTTCTTC,CASSPAQGVSYNEQFF
few,TRBJ1-1,TRBV6-1,TRBD1,TGTGCCAGCAGAGCCAGGGACAGAACTGAAGCTTTCTTT,CASRARDRTEAFF
-,TRBJ2-7,TRBV7-2,-,TGTGCCAGCAGCCCGTCCCGCTACGAGCAGTACTTC,CASSPSRYEQYF
-,TRBJ2-5,TRBV2,TRBD2,TGTGCCAGCAGTGGAGGGCTAGCGGAGTACGGAGAGACCCAGTACTTC,CASSGGLAEYGETQYF